This T cell receptor beta chain is drawn from a study of T cells in Graves' hyperthyroidism and ophthalmopathy. Turning to the study itself: Pretreatment peripheral blood was obtained at initial diagnosis. Study results and caveats: The blood repertoire included most of the expanded thyroid clonotypes above 0.001.

RNA transcripts yielded amplified TCR beta CDR3 regions. First-round RT-PCR targeting the TCR CDR3 was performed with the HTBI primer set. One entry per CDR3 protein results from TCRdb running MiXCR on the multiplex PCR reads. The table records about 840,000 distinct CDR3 sequences, around 38% of them present only once. Participants, patients aged 18 to 65, had newly diagnosed hyperthyroidism with a duration under 2 months. Extraction of PBMCs used under 13 ml of fresh peripheral blood. This clonotype was seen many times. Its antigen is still unknown. The CDR3 is 13 residues long. Germline V gene sequence: CDR1 SQVTM, CDR2 ANQGSEA. The junction had 3 bases not matched to a gene; V was cut back by 2 bases and J by 4 bases.

This receptor was obtained from a man aged 18-30 years with Graves' hyperthyroidism. The chain joins TRBV29-1 to TRBJ1-2; TRBD1 agrees at 8 bases. The specimen was blood. The CDR3, as DNA: TGCAGCGTTGAAAGGACAGGGAGCTATGGCTACACCTTC. The encoded protein is CSVERTGSYGYTF. The full variable domain, its missing parts supplied by reference TRBV29-1 and TRBJ1-2, is SAVISQKPSRDICQRGTSLTIQCQVDSQVTMMFWYRQQPGQSLTLIATANQGSEATYESGFVIDKFPISRPNLTFSTLTVSNMSPEDSSIYLCSVERTGSYGYTFGSGTRLTVV.